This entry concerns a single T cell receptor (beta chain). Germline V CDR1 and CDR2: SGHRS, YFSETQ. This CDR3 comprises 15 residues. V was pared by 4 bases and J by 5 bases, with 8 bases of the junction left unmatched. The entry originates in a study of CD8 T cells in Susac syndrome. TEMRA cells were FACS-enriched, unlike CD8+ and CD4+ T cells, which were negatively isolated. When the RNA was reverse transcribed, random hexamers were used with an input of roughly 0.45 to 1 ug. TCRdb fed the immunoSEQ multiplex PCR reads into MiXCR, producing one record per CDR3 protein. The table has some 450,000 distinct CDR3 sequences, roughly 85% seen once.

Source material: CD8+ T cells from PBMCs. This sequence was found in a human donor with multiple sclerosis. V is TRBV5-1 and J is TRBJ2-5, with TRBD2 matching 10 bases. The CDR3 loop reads CASSPWTSGGETQYF. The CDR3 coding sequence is TGCGCCAGCAGCCCTTGGACTAGCGGTGGGGAGACCCAGTACTTC.